This T cell receptor beta chain was documented in a study of T-cell memory formation after mild COVID-19. Study-wide results and caveats: CD4+ contracting clones were found mainly in CM and EM, and CD8+ ones in EMRA.

Of note for this clonotype: Its antigen is undetermined.

TCRdb fed the 5' RACE reads into MiXCR, producing one record per CDR3 protein. The table lists under 150,000 distinct CDR3 sequences, 22% of them singletons, with about 42% in the top ten. The CDR3 loop spans 14 amino acids. Trimming left V 6 bases short and J 8 bases short, with 14 bases between. CDR1 and CDR2 (germline): WSHSY, SAAADI. The source is a man in his late teens or twenties who had mild COVID-19 (a few samples of this study predate the infection). Cell type and time point are not known. The rearrangement links TRBV10-2 to TRBJ1-6; D possibly corresponds to TRBD1 (6 bases). Sequencing used PBMCs or a T cell subset sorted from them (not recorded which). The CDR3 loop reads CASSQGGFYSPLHF. As DNA, the CDR3 is TGCGCCAGCAGCCAAGGGGGATTCTATTCACCCCTCCACTTT.